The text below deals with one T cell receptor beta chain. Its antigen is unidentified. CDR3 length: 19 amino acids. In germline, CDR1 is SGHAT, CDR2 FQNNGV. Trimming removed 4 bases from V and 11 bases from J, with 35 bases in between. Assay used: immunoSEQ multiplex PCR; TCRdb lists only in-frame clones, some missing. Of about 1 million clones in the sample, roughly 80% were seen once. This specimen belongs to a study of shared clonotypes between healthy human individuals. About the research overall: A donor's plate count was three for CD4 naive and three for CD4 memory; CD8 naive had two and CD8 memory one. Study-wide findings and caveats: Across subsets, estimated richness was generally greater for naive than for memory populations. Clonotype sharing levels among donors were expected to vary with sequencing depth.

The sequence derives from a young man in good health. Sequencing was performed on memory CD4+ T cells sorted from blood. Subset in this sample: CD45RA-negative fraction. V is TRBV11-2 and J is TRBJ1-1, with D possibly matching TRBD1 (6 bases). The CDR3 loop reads CASSSTQHRVPQVGMRAFF. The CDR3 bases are TGTGCCAGCAGCTCGACACAACACAGGGTTCCACAGGTAGGGATGAGGGCTTTCTTT. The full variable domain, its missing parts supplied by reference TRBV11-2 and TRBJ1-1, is EAGVAQSPRYKIIEKRQSVAFWCNPISGHATLYWYQQILGQGPKLLIQFQNNGVVDDSQLPKDRFSAERLKGVDSTLKIQPAKLEDSAVYLCASSSTQHRVPQVGMRAFFGQGTRLTVV.